Reported below is one T cell receptor beta chain. Its antigen is as yet unknown. CDR1 is SGHTA and CDR2 is FQGNSA in the germline V gene. With 5 bases removed from V and 7 bases from J, the gap between germline ends came to 11 bases. The CDR3 sequence is 12 residues long. Using immunoSEQ multiplex PCR, the repertoire was profiled, and TCRdb retains in-frame clones only, with some absent. The sample carries under 70,000 clones, more than 75% recorded once. This record belongs to a study of OX40 agonist ivuxolimab in advanced cancers. Study background: With ivuxolimab, an agonistic anti-OX40 (CD134) antibody, patients were treated.

Broader study findings: There was clonal expansion of CD4+ and CD8+ blood T cells by week 6 at 0.1 to 3.0 mg/kg.

This clonotype was obtained from an adult with an advanced solid tumor such as melanoma, head and neck, liver or kidney cancer. V gene TRBV7-2 combines with J gene TRBJ1-1, with a weak D call TRBD1 (6 bases). The source was CD4+ or CD8+ T cells sorted from blood, collected in a trial of the OX40 agonist ivuxolimab. CDR3 in DNA: TGTGCCAGCAGCCTGAACAGGGATGAAGCTTTCTTT. This encodes CASSLNRDEAFF.